These 26 T cell receptor beta chains were sequenced from one sample in a study of cytomegalovirus exposure and HLA in healthy donors. The study ran its PCR with 60 Vbeta and 13 Jbeta primers. Data came from immunoSEQ multiplex PCR; TCRdb stores just in-frame clones and leaves some out. The sample includes over 110,000 clones, 70% to 80% of them seen just once. The source material was PBMCs. These receptors were taken from a female donor in good health and CMV-seronegative.

This clone was observed a few times. DNA of the CDR3: TGTGCCAGCAGGAGACAGGGGGACACCTACGAGCAGTACTTC. It codes for CASRRQGDTYEQYF. The V call is TRBV6-6, the J call TRBJ2-7; 9 nucleotides align to TRBD1. This CDR3 has 14 amino acids. Per germline, CDR1 MNHNY and CDR2 SVGAGI (reference sequence). J lost 2 bases, V lost 6 bases, and 5 bases had no gene match.

V gene TRBV28 combines with J gene TRBJ2-6, with 9 bases identical to TRBD1. This CDR3 region has 16 residues. Looked up from germline, CDR1 is MDHEN and CDR2 is SYDVKM. Trimming took 7 bases from V and 2 from J; bases not matched to a gene: 6. The CDR3 is CASTQRQGAGANVLTF. The CDR3 region has the DNA TGTGCCAGCACCCAACGACAGGGGGCTGGGGCCAACGTCCTGACTTTC.

The DNA of the CDR3 is TGTGCCAGCAGCCCAGGACTAGCGGCTAGGGGAGATACGCAGTATTTT. Translating gives CASSPGLAARGDTQYF. This chain joins TRBV7-9 and TRBJ2-3, with TRBD2 matching 10 bases. V was clipped by 5 bases and J by 5 bases; unmatched bases: 10. There are 16 residues in the CDR3. Per germline, CDR1 SEHNR and CDR2 FQNEAQ (reference sequence).

The rearrangement joins TRBV7-3 to TRBJ2-7, with TRBD2 matching 13 bases. Germline CDR1 is SGHTA and CDR2 is FQGTGA. The V gene end was trimmed by 3 bases and the J gene end by 3 bases; junction bases not matched to a gene: 2. This CDR3 spans 15 amino acids. The CDR3 sequence: CASSFTSGGGYEQYF. The CDR3 coding sequence is TGTGCCAGCAGCTTTACTAGCGGGGGGGGCTACGAGCAGTACTTC.

The chain has TRBV28 and TRBJ2-7; D possibly corresponds to TRBD2 (5 bases). The V and J ends lost 3 bases and 5 bases respectively, with 20 bases between them. Germline-derived CDR1 and CDR2 are MDHEN and SYDVKM. This CDR3 is 16 amino acids long. The CDR3: CASSLTRGGGSDEQYF. CDR3 coding DNA: TGTGCCAGCAGTTTGACGAGAGGAGGCGGTTCGGACGAGCAGTACTTC.

This clone was found once. This chain links TRBV7-9 with TRBJ2-5; 10 nucleotides agree with TRBD2. The CDR3 spans 17 residues. Germline assignment: CDR1 SEHNR and CDR2 FQNEAQ (reference sequence). With 8 bases clipped from V and 5 bases from J, the junction kept 17 bases outside the gene matches. The CDR3 DNA reads as TGTGCCAGCCCAGGAGGGCTAGCGGGGGTCGAGGGGGAGACCCAGTACTTC. Its translation: CASPGGLAGVEGETQYF.

CDR3 protein: CASSSGTLPGNTIYF. The CDR3 region has the DNA TGCGCCAGCAGCTCGGGGACACTCCCTGGAAACACCATATATTTT. The V gene is TRBV5-1, the J gene TRBJ1-3; tentatively, D is TRBD1 (6 bases). V was shortened by 3 bases and J by 2 bases, with 12 bases between the two germline ends. This CDR3 spans 15 amino acids. Germline V gene sequence: CDR1 SGHRS, CDR2 YFSETQ.

The V call is TRBV5-1, the J call TRBJ2-5, with a tentative D call TRBD2 (6 bases). The germline V gene encodes CDR1 SGHRS and CDR2 YFSETQ. Trimming shortened V by 0 bases and J by 5 bases, and 14 bases separated the two germline ends. CDR3 length: 15 residues. This CDR3 reads CASSLDGTVGETQYF. In DNA form, the CDR3 reads TGCGCCAGCAGCTTGGATGGGACTGTTGGGGAGACCCAGTACTTC. The full variable domain, with the rest looked up from reference TRBV5-1 and TRBJ2-5, is KAGVTQTPRYLIKTRGQQVTLSCSPISGHRSVSWYQQTPGQGLQFLFEYFSETQRNKGNFPGRFSGRQFSNSRSEMNVSTLELGDSALYLCASSLDGTVGETQYFGPGTRLLVL.

The count of this clone is one. The CDR3 sequence: CASSSTGASNYGYTF. CDR3 DNA sequence: TGTGCCAGCAGCTCCACAGGGGCTTCTAACTATGGCTACACCTTC. The V call is TRBV7-8, the J call TRBJ1-2, with 7 positions matching TRBD1. V lost 4 bases and J lost 0; bases outside the gene matches: 5. This CDR3 contains 15 residues. Germline CDR1 SGHVS, CDR2 FQNEAQ.

This clone was detected only once. This chain joins TRBV18 and TRBJ1-3; 7 positions match TRBD1. Trimming at V came to 3 bases and at J to 2 bases, leaving 4 bases not matched to a gene. In germline, CDR1 is KGHSH, CDR2 LQKENI. This CDR3 comprises 15 residues. The CDR3 nucleotides read TGTGCCAGCTCACCGATAGACAGGGCTGGAAACACCATATATTTT. Its translation: CASSPIDRAGNTIYF.

A remark on this clone: Other DNA variants within this sample encode the same CDR3. This chain uses TRBV19 with TRBJ1-1; D is unresolved. The CDR3 has 13 amino acids. Germline-derived CDR1 and CDR2 are LNHDA and SQIVND (reference sequence). V lost 3 bases, J lost 1 base, and 6 bases lay in between. The CDR3 DNA is TGTGCCAGTAGTATCCAGTCGAACACTGAAGCTTTCTTT. It encodes CASSIQSNTEAFF.

The rearrangement uses TRBV6-6 and TRBJ2-1; 7 bases line up with TRBD1. CDR3 length: 16 residues. Germline CDR1 is MNHNY and CDR2 is SVGAGI (reference sequence). After removal of 2 bases from V and 7 bases from J, the junction contained 11 bases not matched to a gene. The CDR3 sequence is CASSYNLGQPGNEQFF. CDR3 DNA sequence: TGTGCCAGCAGTTACAACTTGGGACAGCCGGGAAATGAGCAGTTCTTC.

A note on this clone: A junction boundary mismatches the germline segment, possibly from a read error. The chain is built from TRBV29-1 and TRBJ2-1, with 8 bases identical to TRBD1. CDR1 is SQVTM, CDR2 ANQGSEA, per germline. The CDR3 totals 12 residues. As DNA, the CDR3 is TGCAGCGTTGAAGATCCCCGGGACAGGCGGCTCTTC. It specifies CSVEDPRDRRLF.

In its sample, this clone is medium-sized (0.01 to 0.1%). The V call is TRBV5-1, the J call TRBJ1-6, with D possibly being TRBD1 (5 bases). The CDR3 consists of 16 residues. Trimming cost V 0 bases and J 5 bases, with 12 bases left between them. Per the germline V gene, CDR1 is SGHRS and CDR2 is YFSETQ. The CDR3 sequence: CASSLAGPENNSPLHF. CDR3 DNA: TGCGCCAGCAGCTTGGCAGGGCCTGAAAATAATTCACCCCTCCACTTT.

This rearrangement joins TRBV5-6 to TRBJ2-1; TRBD1 agrees at 7 bases. CDR1 and CDR2 from the germline V gene are SGHDT and YYEEEE. This CDR3 has 13 residues. V lost 2 bases to trimming and J lost 6 bases; unmatched junction nucleotides: 2. This CDR3 reads CASSFGTANEQFF. In nucleotides, the CDR3 is TGTGCCAGCAGCTTCGGGACAGCCAATGAGCAGTTCTTC. Full variable domain (rest looked up from reference TRBV5-6 and TRBJ2-1): DAGVTQSPTHLIKTRGQQVTLRCSPKSGHDTVSWYQQALGQGPQFIFQYYEEEERQRGNFPDRFSGHQFPNYSSELNVNALLLGDSALYLCASSFGTANEQFFGPGTRLTVL.

This chain joins TRBV28 and TRBJ1-2; D is unclear. The CDR3 is made up of 14 amino acids. Trimming left V 6 bases short and J 4 bases short, with 15 bases between. Germline V lookup: CDR1 MDHEN, CDR2 SYDVKM. The CDR3 sequence is CASSERREAYGYTF. The CDR3 region has the DNA TGTGCCAGCAGCGAGAGGCGGGAAGCCTATGGCTACACCTTC.

The CDR3 coding sequence is TGTGCCAGCAGCTTAGATAGTGCAAACTCCTACGAGCAGTACTTC. It encodes CASSLDSANSYEQYF. The V and J genes are TRBV7-2 and TRBJ2-7; the D is unclear. This CDR3 has 15 residues. Trimming removed 1 base at V and 0 bases at J, with 10 bases between. From germline, CDR1 is SGHTA and CDR2 FQGNSA.

The gene calls are TRBV29-1 and TRBJ2-7, with D tentatively TRBD1 (6 bases). The CDR3 contains 11 residues. Per the germline V gene, CDR1 is SQVTM and CDR2 is ANQGSEA. V was shortened by 5 bases and J by 7 bases, with 12 bases between the two germline ends. The CDR3 region has the DNA TGCAGCGTTTTACAGGGTTGGGAGCAGTACTTC. Translating it yields CSVLQGWEQYF.

This rearrangement joins TRBV12-5 to TRBJ1-3, with D unclear. This CDR3 is built from 13 residues. V lost 1 base, J lost 3 bases, and 4 bases lay in between. CDR1 and CDR2 from the germline V gene are LGHNT and FRNRAP. Written as DNA, the CDR3 is TGTGCTAGTGGTTTGGCCAGTGGAAACACCATATATTTT. Amino acid sequence: CASGLASGNTIYF.

The rearrangement links TRBV30 to TRBJ2-5; the D gene is possibly TRBD1 (5 bases). With the DNA end fitting TRBJ2-7 better, the J assignment may be wrong. CDR1 and CDR2 (germline): GTSNPN, SVGIG (reference sequence). The CDR3 sequence is 17 residues long. The CDR3: CAWRPGLGRTSSYEQYF. The DNA for the CDR3 is TGTGCCTGGAGGCCGGGCTTGGGTCGGACAAGCTCCTACGAGCAGTACTTC.

The rearrangement uses TRBV19 and TRBJ1-1, with D hard to call. Per the germline V gene, CDR1 is LNHDA and CDR2 is SQIVND (reference sequence). There are 13 residues in the CDR3. The V and J ends lost 5 bases and 0 bases respectively, with 7 bases between them. CDR3 in amino acids: CASSATVNTEAFF. The CDR3 nucleotides are TGTGCCAGTAGTGCTACAGTGAACACTGAAGCTTTCTTT. The variable domain in full, completed from reference TRBV19 and TRBJ1-1, reads DGGITQSPKYLFRKEGQNVTLSCEQNLNHDAMYWYRQDPGQGLRLIYYSQIVNDFQKGDIAEGYSVSREKKESFPLTVTSAQKNPTAFYLCASSATVNTEAFFGQGTRLTVV.

The chain joins TRBV9 to TRBJ2-1; D possibly corresponds to TRBD1 (5 bases). This CDR3 contains 16 residues. Between the trimmed V and J ends, which lost 4 bases and 0 bases, there was a span of 14 bases. Germline V CDR1 and CDR2: SGDLS, YYNGEE. For the CDR3, the DNA is TGTGCCAGCAGCCCAACTTCCGACAGCTCCTACAATGAGCAGTTCTTC. This translates into CASSPTSDSSYNEQFF. The entire variable domain, with the rest obtained from reference TRBV9 and TRBJ2-1, is as follows: DSGVTQTPKHLITATGQRVTLRCSPRSGDLSVYWYQQSLDQGLQFLIQYYNGEERAKGNILERFSAQQFPDLHSELNLSSLELGDSALYFCASSPTSDSSYNEQFFGPGTRLTVL.

This sequence joins TRBV19 and TRBJ1-5, with D unresolved. V shed 6 bases and J shed 5 bases, with 11 bases lying between them. CDR3 length equals 13 residues. The germline CDR1 and CDR2 sequences are LNHDA and SQIVND (reference sequence). The CDR3 DNA is TGTGCCAGTAGATCCGGGGTCGATCAGCCCCAGCATTTT. Its protein product is CASRSGVDQPQHF.

The chain uses TRBV28 and TRBJ2-1, with 8 bases aligning to TRBD1. Per the germline V gene, CDR1 is MDHEN and CDR2 is SYDVKM. J lost 9 bases, V lost 8 bases, and 12 bases had no gene match. CDR3 size: 14 residues. Here the CDR3 reads CASLSQGQVSEQFF. DNA of the CDR3: TGTGCCAGCTTAAGTCAGGGACAGGTTAGTGAGCAGTTCTTC.

The chain is built from TRBV7-2 and TRBJ1-5, with D unclear. Per the germline V gene, CDR1 is SGHTA and CDR2 is FQGNSA. The CDR3 has 15 amino acids. V was pared by 5 bases and J by 8 bases, with 19 bases between. The CDR3 DNA reads TGTGCCAGCAGCCCTTCTGGGCCAGGTGCTGAGCCCCAGCATTTT. Protein sequence: CASSPSGPGAEPQHF.

CDR3 protein: CAWSARGHEQYF. The CDR3 coding sequence is TGTGCCTGGAGCGCCAGGGGCCACGAGCAGTACTTC. The rearrangement links TRBV30 to TRBJ2-7; D possibly corresponds to TRBD1 (6 bases). This CDR3 spans 12 amino acids. Germline CDR1 is GTSNPN and CDR2 is SVGIG (reference sequence). Trimming stripped 3 bases from V and 5 bases from J, with 11 bases between.